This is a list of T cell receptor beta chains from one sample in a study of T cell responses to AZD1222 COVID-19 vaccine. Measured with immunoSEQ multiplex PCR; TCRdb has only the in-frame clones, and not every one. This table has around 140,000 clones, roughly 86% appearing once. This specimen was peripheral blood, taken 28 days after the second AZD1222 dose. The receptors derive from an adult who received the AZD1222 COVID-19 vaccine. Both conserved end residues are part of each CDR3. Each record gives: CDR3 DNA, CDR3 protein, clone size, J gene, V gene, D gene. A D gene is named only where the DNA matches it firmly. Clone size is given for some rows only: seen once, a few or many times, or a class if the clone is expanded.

DNA: TGTGCCAGCCTTCGACAGGGCTATAGCAATCAGCCCCAGCATTTT; CDR3: CASLRQGYSNQPQHF; size: .; J: TRBJ1-5; V: TRBV28; D: TRBD1
DNA: TGTGCCAGCAGCCTGACAGGGGGCCACTATGGCTACACCTTC; CDR3: CASSLTGGHYGYTF; size: .; J: TRBJ1-2; V: TRBV7-9; D: TRBD1
DNA: TGTGCCAGCAGCTTGGGGAGTTTCTCTGGAAACACCATATATTTT; CDR3: CASSLGSFSGNTIYF; size: .; J: TRBJ1-3; V: TRBV5-6; D: .
DNA: TGTGCCAGCAGTCCCACCCCTTTGGCGGGGGGCTTCGGGGAGCTGTTTTTT; CDR3: CASSPTPLAGGFGELFF; size: .; J: TRBJ2-2; V: TRBV28; D: TRBD2
DNA: TGTGCCAGCAGTTTTGGGACTGCCAATGAGCAGTTCTTC; CDR3: CASSFGTANEQFF; size: .; J: TRBJ2-1; V: TRBV27; D: .
DNA: TGTGCCAGCGTATCACCGGGGACAGATACGCAGTATTTT; CDR3: CASVSPGTDTQYF; size: .; J: TRBJ2-3; V: TRBV6-5; D: .
DNA: TGTGCCAGCAGTTACATATCAGGGGAGGATGGCTACACCTTC; CDR3: CASSYISGEDGYTF; size: .; J: TRBJ1-2; V: TRBV6-5; D: .
DNA: TGTGCCAGCAGGCCCGGACTAGCGGATACCTACAATGAGCAGTTCTTC; CDR3: CASRPGLADTYNEQFF; size: .; J: TRBJ2-1; V: TRBV27; D: TRBD2
DNA: TGCGCCAGCAGCGTCACAGGGACCCAAGAGACCCAGTACTTC; CDR3: CASSVTGTQETQYF; size: .; J: TRBJ2-5; V: TRBV5-1; D: .
DNA: TGTGCCAGTAGTAATCACTATGGCTACACCTTC; CDR3: CASSNHYGYTF; size: .; J: TRBJ1-2; V: TRBV19; D: .
DNA: TGTGCCAGCAGCTTAGGGGGGCGCGGTCAGCCCCAGCATTTT; CDR3: CASSLGGRGQPQHF; size: .; J: TRBJ1-5; V: TRBV7-2; D: .
DNA: TGTGCCAGCAGCCCGAAGGGGGGGCCGGGAAACACCATATATTTT; CDR3: CASSPKGGPGNTIYF; size: .; J: TRBJ1-3; V: TRBV5-4; D: .
DNA: TGCGCCAGCAGTACAGGGGACTACAATGAGCAGTTCTTC; CDR3: CASSTGDYNEQFF; size: .; J: TRBJ2-1; V: TRBV5-1; D: TRBD1
DNA: TGTGCTAGCAGCCCCCGGGCCGGTTCCCAAGAGACCCAGTACTTC; CDR3: CASSPRAGSQETQYF; size: .; J: TRBJ2-5; V: TRBV7-7; D: .
DNA: TGTGCCAGCAGCCCTACTAGCGGTTCCTACGAGCAGTACTTC; CDR3: CASSPTSGSYEQYF; size: .; J: TRBJ2-7; V: TRBV11-2; D: TRBD2
DNA: TGTGCCAGCTCACCGGGAGTTTATAGCAATCAGCCCCAGCATTTT; CDR3: CASSPGVYSNQPQHF; size: .; J: TRBJ1-5; V: TRBV18; D: .
DNA: TGCGCCAGCAGCTTGGAGGGATATGGCTACACCTTC; CDR3: CASSLEGYGYTF; size: .; J: TRBJ1-2; V: TRBV5-1; D: .
DNA: TGCGCCAGCAGCCTCCAAGAGACCCAGTACTTC; CDR3: CASSLQETQYF; size: .; J: TRBJ2-5; V: TRBV5-1; D: .
DNA: TGCGCCAGCAGTCAATCAGGCACGGGCATAATTGATCAGCCCCAGCATTTT; CDR3: CASSQSGTGIIDQPQHF; size: .; J: TRBJ1-5; V: TRBV23-1; D: .
DNA: TGTGCCAGTAATCACCGGGGCTGGGATCAGCCCCAGCATTTT; CDR3: CASNHRGWDQPQHF; size: .; J: TRBJ1-5; V: TRBV19; D: .
DNA: TGTGCCAGCAGCTTATCGGGTTGGGAGCAGTTCTTC; CDR3: CASSLSGWEQFF; size: .; J: TRBJ2-1; V: TRBV7-2; D: .
DNA: TGCGCCAGCAGCTTGCAGACCGGAACCTTTAACTATGGCTACACCTTC; CDR3: CASSLQTGTFNYGYTF; size: few; J: TRBJ1-2; V: TRBV5-1; D: .
DNA: TGTGCCAGTAGTATGGGCTCAGATACGCAGTATTTT; CDR3: CASSMGSDTQYF; size: .; J: TRBJ2-3; V: TRBV19; D: .
DNA: TGCGCCAGCAGGTTCGGGGGCAGCTACGAGCAGTACTTC; CDR3: CASRFGGSYEQYF; size: .; J: TRBJ2-7; V: TRBV5-1; D: .
DNA: TGTGGCCCCGGGCCCCAGCGGGGGGTATGCACGGATACGCAGTATTTT; CDR3: CGPGPQRGVCTDTQYF; size: once; J: TRBJ2-3; V: TRBV15; D: TRBD2
DNA: TGTGCCAGCAGCCAACAATGGGGAAACACCATATATTTT; CDR3: CASSQQWGNTIYF; size: .; J: TRBJ1-3; V: TRBV7-9; D: .
DNA: TGTGCCAGCAGGACACAGGGGGCGACTAATGAAAAACTGTTTTTT; CDR3: CASRTQGATNEKLFF; size: .; J: TRBJ1-4; V: TRBV5-4; D: TRBD1
DNA: TGTGCCAGTCGGGGGCAAAGCGGTGCGGAGACCCAGTACTTC; CDR3: CASRGQSGAETQYF; size: .; J: TRBJ2-5; V: TRBV2; D: .
DNA: TGTGCCAGCAGTTCGACTAGCTTTGATACGCAGTATTTT; CDR3: CASSSTSFDTQYF; size: .; J: TRBJ2-3; V: TRBV27; D: TRBD2
DNA: TGTGCCAGCAGTTATCTCGGACGGGTCAATGGCTACACCTTC; CDR3: CASSYLGRVNGYTF; size: .; J: TRBJ1-2; V: TRBV6-6; D: .
DNA: TGTGCCAGCACCGAGGGGGAGGACAAGGGCTCCTACGAGCAGTACTTC; CDR3: CASTEGEDKGSYEQYF; size: .; J: TRBJ2-7; V: TRBV6-9; D: .
DNA: TGTGCCAGCAGCTTAAACGTAGAAAGTGAGCAGTTCTTC; CDR3: CASSLNVESEQFF; size: .; J: TRBJ2-1; V: TRBV7-9; D: .
DNA: TGTGCCAGCAGAGAAGACAGGGTTGACCCCTACGAGCAGTACTTC; CDR3: CASREDRVDPYEQYF; size: .; J: TRBJ2-7; V: TRBV2; D: TRBD1
DNA: TGTGCCAGCAGCGTAGGGGCAAGACAAGAGACCCAGTACTTC; CDR3: CASSVGARQETQYF; size: .; J: TRBJ2-5; V: TRBV9; D: .
DNA: TGTGCCAGCAGTTTATCAGTCGCCTGGATAGCGGGAGTTTGGAATGAGCAGTTCTTC; CDR3: CASSLSVAWIAGVWNEQFF; size: .; J: TRBJ2-1; V: TRBV27; D: TRBD2
DNA: TGTGCCAGCAGCCAGGGACAGGGGTTCACCGGGGAGCTGTTTTTT; CDR3: CASSQGQGFTGELFF; size: .; J: TRBJ2-2; V: TRBV5-4; D: TRBD1
DNA: TGCGCCAGCAGCGTGACCGGGACAGGGGACTCCGGGGAGCTGTTTTTT; CDR3: CASSVTGTGDSGELFF; size: .; J: TRBJ2-2; V: TRBV5-1; D: TRBD1
DNA: TGCAGCGTTAGGTTGATAAGGCCTCCTCTCACCTTC; CDR3: CSVRLIRPPLTF; size: .; J: TRBJ1-2; V: TRBV29-1; D: .
DNA: TGTGCCACCAGCAGGTCAGGCTTTGGCTACACCTTC; CDR3: CATSRSGFGYTF; size: .; J: TRBJ1-2; V: TRBV15; D: .
DNA: TGTGCCAGCACTTCCCGGATGGAGGTGATAGCGGGAATATCCACAGATACGCAGTATTTT; CDR3: CASTSRMEVIAGISTDTQYF; size: .; J: TRBJ2-3; V: TRBV27; D: TRBD2
DNA: TGCGCCAGCAGCCAGACAGGGGGTTTGGATGGCTACACCTTC; CDR3: CASSQTGGLDGYTF; size: .; J: TRBJ1-2; V: TRBV4-1; D: TRBD1
DNA: TGTGCCAGCACTCTAGCTGACATAACTGAAGCTTTCTTT; CDR3: CASTLADITEAFF; size: .; J: TRBJ1-1; V: TRBV28; D: .
DNA: TGTGCCAGCAGTTACTCGGCGCTAGGTGGGGTAAGGCAGTACTTC; CDR3: CASSYSALGGVRQYF; size: .; J: TRBJ2-7; V: TRBV6-5; D: .
DNA: TGTGCCAGCAGAGGGGGACTAGCGGCGAACACCGGGGAGCTGTTTTTT; CDR3: CASRGGLAANTGELFF; size: .; J: TRBJ2-2; V: TRBV5-4; D: TRBD2
DNA: TGTGCCAGCAGCGTAGACGCAGGTGCCTACGAGCAGTACTTC; CDR3: CASSVDAGAYEQYF; size: .; J: TRBJ2-7; V: TRBV9; D: .